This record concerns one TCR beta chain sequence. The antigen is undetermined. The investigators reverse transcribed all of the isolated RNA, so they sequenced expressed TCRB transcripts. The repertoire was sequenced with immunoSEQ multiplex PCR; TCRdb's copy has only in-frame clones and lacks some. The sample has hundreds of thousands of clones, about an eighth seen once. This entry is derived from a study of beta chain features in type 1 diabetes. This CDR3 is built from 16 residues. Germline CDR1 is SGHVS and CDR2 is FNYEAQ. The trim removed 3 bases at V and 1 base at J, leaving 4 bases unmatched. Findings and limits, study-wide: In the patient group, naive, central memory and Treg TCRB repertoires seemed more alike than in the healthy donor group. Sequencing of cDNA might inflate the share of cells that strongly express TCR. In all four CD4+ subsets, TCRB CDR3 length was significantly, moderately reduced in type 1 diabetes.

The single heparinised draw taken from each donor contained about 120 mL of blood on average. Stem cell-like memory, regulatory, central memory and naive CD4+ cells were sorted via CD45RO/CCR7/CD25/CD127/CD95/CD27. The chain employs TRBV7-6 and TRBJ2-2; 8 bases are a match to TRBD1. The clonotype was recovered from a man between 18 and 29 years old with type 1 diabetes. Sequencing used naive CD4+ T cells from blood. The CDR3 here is CASSLAGTGNTGELFF. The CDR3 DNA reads TGTGCCAGCAGCTTGGCCGGGACAGGGAACACCGGGGAGCTGTTTTTT.